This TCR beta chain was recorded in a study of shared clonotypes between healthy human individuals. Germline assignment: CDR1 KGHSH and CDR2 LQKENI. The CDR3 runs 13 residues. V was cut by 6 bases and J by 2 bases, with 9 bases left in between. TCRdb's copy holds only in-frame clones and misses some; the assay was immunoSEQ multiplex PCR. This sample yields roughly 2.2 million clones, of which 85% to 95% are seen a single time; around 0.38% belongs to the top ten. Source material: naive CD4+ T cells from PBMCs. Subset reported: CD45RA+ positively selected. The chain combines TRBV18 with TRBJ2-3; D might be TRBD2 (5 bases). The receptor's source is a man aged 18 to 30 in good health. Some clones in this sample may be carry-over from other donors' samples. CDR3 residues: CASSLGDTDTQYF. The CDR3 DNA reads TGTGCCAGCTCCCTGGGAGACACAGATACGCAGTATTTT.